The clone carrying this T cell receptor (beta chain) was recorded only once. As yet, its antigen is unknown. Distinct nucleotide sequences in the sample also encode this CDR3. It was at deep level that the assay was run. It was across several immunoSEQ plates that each subset's genomic DNA was evenly split. The repertoire was sequenced with immunoSEQ multiplex PCR; TCRdb's copy has only in-frame clones and lacks some. The profile covers some 2,100,000 clones, with approximately 96% appearing a single time and around 0.13% taken by the ten largest. The data originate from a study of shared clonotypes between healthy human individuals. Across the whole study: A couple of female and a few male donors aged 18 to 49 were enrolled. Study observations and caveats: When naive CD4 clonotypes were compared across a handful of donors, 4% to 6.5% were shared.

Looked up from germline, CDR1 is SGHTA and CDR2 is FQGNSA. CDR3 length: 14 residues. V dropped 3 bases and J dropped 3 bases, with 9 bases sitting between them. The sample taken for sequencing was naive CD4+ T cells sorted from blood. Subset here: CD45RA+ positively selected. The TCR was taken from a young man in good health. The J gene is TRBJ1-5, the V gene TRBV7-2; a possible D gene is TRBD1 (5 bases). The CDR3 region has the DNA TGTGCCAGCAGCTTCGGGACTCTCAATCAGCCCCAGCATTTT. The encoded protein is CASSFGTLNQPQHF. Complete variable domain (other parts from reference TRBV7-2 and TRBJ1-5): GAGVSQSPSNKVTEKGKDVELRCDPISGHTALYWYRQSLGQGLEFLIYFQGNSAPDKSGLPSDRFSAERTGGSVSTLTIQRTQQEDSAVYLCASSFGTLNQPQHFGDGTRLSIL.